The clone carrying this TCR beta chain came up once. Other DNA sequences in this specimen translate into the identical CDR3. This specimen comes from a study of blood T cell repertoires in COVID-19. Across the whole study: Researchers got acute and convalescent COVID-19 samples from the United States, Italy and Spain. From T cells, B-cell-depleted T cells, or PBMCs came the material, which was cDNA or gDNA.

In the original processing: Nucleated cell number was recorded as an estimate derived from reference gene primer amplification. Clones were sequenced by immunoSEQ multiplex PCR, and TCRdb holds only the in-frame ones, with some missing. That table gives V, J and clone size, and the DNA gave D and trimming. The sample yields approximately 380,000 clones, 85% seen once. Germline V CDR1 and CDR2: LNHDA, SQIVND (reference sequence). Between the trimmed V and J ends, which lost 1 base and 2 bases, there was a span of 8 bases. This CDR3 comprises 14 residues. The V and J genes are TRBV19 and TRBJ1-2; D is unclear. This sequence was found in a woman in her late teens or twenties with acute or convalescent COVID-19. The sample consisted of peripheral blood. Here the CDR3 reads CASSIVGGNYGYTF. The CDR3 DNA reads TGTGCCAGTAGTATAGTTGGAGGAAACTATGGCTACACCTTC.